This is a list of T cell receptor beta chains from one sample in a study of T cells in Graves' hyperthyroidism and ophthalmopathy. A single record per CDR3 protein comes from TCRdb applying MiXCR to the multiplex PCR reads. The data show hundreds of thousands of distinct CDR3 sequences, approximately 14% seen once. Source material: blood. All receptors derive from a woman in her fifties or sixties with Graves' ophthalmopathy. Both conserved end residues are part of each CDR3. Each record gives: V gene, CDR3 protein.

V: TRBV7-9; CDR3: CASSSPPGQGKYEQYF
V: TRBV10-3; CDR3: CAISVGLAAGEQYF
V: TRBV3-1; CDR3: CAGGTSGITDTQYF
V: TRBV9; CDR3: CASSVGGDTGNTIYF
V: TRBV29-1; CDR3: CSVEGQTSSGYTF
V: TRBV11-2; CDR3: CASILRREGRNEQFF
V: TRBV30; CDR3: CAWSVRRSHYGYTF
V: TRBV6-2/TRBV6-3; CDR3: CASSYLDRVTEAFF
V: TRBV24-1; CDR3: CATSDLGLAGGGNEQFF
V: TRBV7-8; CDR3: CASSLAPLGYEQYF
V: TRBV18; CDR3: CASSLVQSETQYF
V: TRBV7-2; CDR3: CASSSETRRATQYF
V: TRBV10-3; CDR3: CAITQGVGETQYF
V: TRBV10-3; CDR3: CAVGGTDNSPLHF
V: TRBV7-3; CDR3: CASSLGTAGNTEAFF
V: TRBV6-2/TRBV6-3; CDR3: CASSYGQGNYNQPQHF
V: TRBV24-1; CDR3: CATSDLEGVGTNTGELFF
V: TRBV7-9; CDR3: CASTLVGQVYEQYF
V: TRBV29-1; CDR3: CSVGPGGSGNTIYF
V: TRBV7-9; CDR3: CASSLDHRQSSPLHF
V: TRBV19; CDR3: CASSGTGIGEQFF
V: TRBV2; CDR3: CASRASGTVLNEQFF
V: TRBV20-1; CDR3: CSANRWQVNEKLFF
V: TRBV6-5; CDR3: CASSYTGQGYYNEQFF
V: TRBV5-1; CDR3: CASNPGVTDTQYF